The 9 T cell receptor beta chains given below trace back to one sample, sequenced in a study of OX40 agonist ivuxolimab in advanced cancers. Sequencing was performed with immunoSEQ multiplex PCR; in TCRdb, only in-frame clones are kept and a portion is missing. The table records roughly 72,000 clones, 80% to 90% of them present only once. The sequencing here drew on CD4+ or CD8+ T cells sorted from blood, taken in a trial of the OX40 agonist ivuxolimab. These receptors all stem from an adult with an advanced solid tumor such as melanoma, head and neck, liver or kidney cancer.

This clone was seen a single time. V is TRBV5-1 and J is TRBJ2-1; 7 bases are a match to TRBD2. The CDR3 is 12 amino acids. V shed 2 bases and J 10 bases; nucleotides not matched to a gene: 3. Germline V gene data show CDR1 as SGHRS and CDR2 as YFSETQ. CDR3 amino acids: CASSFGLEEQFF. The CDR3 DNA is TGCGCCAGCAGCTTCGGACTAGAGGAGCAGTTCTTC.

The chain employs TRBV11-2 and TRBJ2-3, with D unresolved. CDR1 is SGHAT and CDR2 is FQNNGV in the germline V gene. The CDR3 is 14 residues long. With 3 bases removed from V and 2 bases from J, the gap between germline ends came to 9 bases. In DNA form, the CDR3 reads TGTGCCAGCAGCTTTTTATGGGCCACAGATACGCAGTATTTT. This sequence encodes CASSFLWATDTQYF.

The chain carries TRBV7-9 and TRBJ2-1; TRBD1 matches at 8 bases. The CDR3 is made up of 15 amino acids. The J segment lost 8 bases and the V segment lost 3 bases, leaving 9 bases of the junction unmatched. Germline CDR1 and CDR2: SEHNR and FQNEAQ (reference sequence). The CDR3 DNA reads TGTGCCAGCAGCTTTGACAGGGGCGCCGGGTATGAGCAGTTCTTC. It encodes CASSFDRGAGYEQFF.

This clone showed up just a few times. The chain employs TRBV13 and TRBJ2-7; D unclear. The germline gives CDR1 PRHDT, CDR2 FYEKMQ (reference sequence). V lost 5 bases and J lost 6, with 8 bases in between. The CDR3 has 11 residues. The CDR3 sequence: CASSQSTEQYF. CDR3 DNA: TGTGCCAGCAGCCAGTCAACCGAGCAGTACTTC.

V is TRBV6-5 and J is TRBJ1-2; D is unresolved. The length of the CDR3 is 13 residues. The germline gives CDR1 MNHEY, CDR2 SVGAGI. V was pared by 0 bases and J by 7 bases, with 9 bases between. CDR3 sequence reads: CASSYSYSGGYTF. CDR3 sequence (DNA): TGTGCCAGCAGTTACTCCTACAGCGGTGGCTACACCTTC.

The genes are TRBV2 and TRBJ2-3; 7 bases agree with TRBD2. CDR1 is SNHLY and CDR2 is FYNNEI in the germline V gene. CDR3 length equals 15 residues. V gave up 8 bases and J gave up 6 bases; unmatched junction bases: 14. The CDR3 coding sequence is TGTGCCAGCGTGATGGCTAGCGGAGCAATGGATACGCAGTATTTT. It is translated as CASVMASGAMDTQYF.

This clone was detected once. The chain joins TRBV7-2 to TRBJ2-2; D is possibly TRBD1 (5 bases). The V gene's germline CDR1 is SGHTA and CDR2 FQGNSA. Trimming cost V 5 bases and J 0 bases, with 13 bases left between them. The CDR3 length is 16 residues. CDR3 sequence reads: CASSPGGAANTGELFF. The CDR3 DNA is TGTGCCAGCAGCCCCGGTGGGGCTGCGAACACCGGGGAGCTGTTTTTT.

This clone was detected only once. The genes are TRBV27 and TRBJ1-6; D call uncertain. With 5 bases removed from V and 0 bases from J, the gap between germline ends came to 8 bases. This CDR3 is 15 amino acids long. Germline V CDR1 and CDR2: MNHEY, SMNVEV (reference sequence). This CDR3 is CASSRLGSYNSPLHF. CDR3 bases: TGTGCCAGCAGTCGCTTGGGCTCCTATAATTCACCCCTCCACTTT.

The chain uses TRBV7-2 and TRBJ1-2; no clear D. The ends were cut back, 0 bases at V and 7 bases at J, with 12 bases in the middle. Germline CDR1 and CDR2: SGHTA and FQGNSA. The CDR3 has 14 residues. The CDR3 DNA sequence: TGTGCCAGCAGCTTAGCGGCCAGATTAAGTGGCTACACCTTC. Its translation is CASSLAARLSGYTF.